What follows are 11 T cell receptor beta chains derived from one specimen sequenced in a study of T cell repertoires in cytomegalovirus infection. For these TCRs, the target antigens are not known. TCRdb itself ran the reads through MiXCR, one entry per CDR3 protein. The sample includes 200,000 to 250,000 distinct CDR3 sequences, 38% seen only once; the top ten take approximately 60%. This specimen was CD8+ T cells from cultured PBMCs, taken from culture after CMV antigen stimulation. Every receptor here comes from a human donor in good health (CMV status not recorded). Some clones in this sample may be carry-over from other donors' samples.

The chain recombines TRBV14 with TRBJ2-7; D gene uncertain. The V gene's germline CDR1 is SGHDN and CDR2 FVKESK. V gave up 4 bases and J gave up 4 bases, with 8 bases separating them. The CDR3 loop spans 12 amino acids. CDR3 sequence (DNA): TGTGCCAGCAGCCCTAACCAGTACGAGCAGTACTTC. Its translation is CASSPNQYEQYF.

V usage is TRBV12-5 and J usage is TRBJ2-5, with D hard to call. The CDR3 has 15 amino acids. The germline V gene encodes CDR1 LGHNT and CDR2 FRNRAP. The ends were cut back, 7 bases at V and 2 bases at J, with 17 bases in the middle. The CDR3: CASAHIEVRQETQYF. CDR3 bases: TGTGCTAGTGCCCATATCGAGGTCCGACAAGAGACCCAGTACTTC.

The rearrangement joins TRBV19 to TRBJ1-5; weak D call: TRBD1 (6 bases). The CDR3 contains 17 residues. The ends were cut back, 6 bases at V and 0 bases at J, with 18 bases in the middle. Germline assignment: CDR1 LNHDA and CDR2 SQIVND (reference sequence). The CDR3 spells CASRPKRGGVSNQPQHF. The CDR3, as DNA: TGTGCCAGTAGGCCCAAAAGAGGGGGGGTTAGCAATCAGCCCCAGCATTTT.

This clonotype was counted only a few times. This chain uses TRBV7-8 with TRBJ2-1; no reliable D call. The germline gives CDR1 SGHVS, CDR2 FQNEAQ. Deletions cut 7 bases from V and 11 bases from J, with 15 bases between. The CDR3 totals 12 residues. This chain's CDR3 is CASTDVSGKQFF. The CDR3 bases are TGTGCCAGCACCGACGTATCAGGCAAGCAGTTCTTC.

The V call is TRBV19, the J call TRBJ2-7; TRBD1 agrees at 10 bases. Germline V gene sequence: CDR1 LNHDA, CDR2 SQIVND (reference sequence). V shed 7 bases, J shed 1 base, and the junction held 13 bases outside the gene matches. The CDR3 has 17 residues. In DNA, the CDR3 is TGTGCCAGTAATATGGACTGGGGACAGGGGAGGTCCTACGAGCAGTACTTC. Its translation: CASNMDWGQGRSYEQYF.

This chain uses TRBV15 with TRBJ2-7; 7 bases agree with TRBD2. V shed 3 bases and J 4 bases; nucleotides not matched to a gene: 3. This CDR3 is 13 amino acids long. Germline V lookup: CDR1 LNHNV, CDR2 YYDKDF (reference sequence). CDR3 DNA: TGTGCCACCAGCAGGGAGCGGGAATACGAGCAGTACTTC. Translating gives CATSREREYEQYF.

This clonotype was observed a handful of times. The CDR3 DNA sequence: TGTGCCAGCAGCTCTCCAGGGAGCAATCAGCCCCAGCATTTT. The encoded protein is CASSSPGSNQPQHF. The chain recombines TRBV7-6 with TRBJ1-5; a possible D gene is TRBD1 (5 bases). Germline assignment: CDR1 SGHVS and CDR2 FNYEAQ. The CDR3 loop spans 14 amino acids. The V and J ends lost 4 bases and 1 base respectively, with 8 bases between them. Supplemented by reference TRBV7-6 and TRBJ1-5, the full variable domain reads GAGVSQSPRYKVTKRGQDVALRCDPISGHVSLYWYRQALGQGPEFLTYFNYEAQQDKSGLPNDRFSAERPEGSISTLTIQRTEQRDSAMYRCASSSPGSNQPQHFGDGTRLSIL.

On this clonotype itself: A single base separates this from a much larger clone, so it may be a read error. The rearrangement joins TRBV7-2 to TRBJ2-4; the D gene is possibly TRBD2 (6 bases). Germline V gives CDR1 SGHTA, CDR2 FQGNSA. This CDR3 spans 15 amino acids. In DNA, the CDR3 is TGTGCCAGCAGCCAAACAGGAGGGCCGGGGAACATTCATTACTTC. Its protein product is CASSQTGGPGNIHYF.

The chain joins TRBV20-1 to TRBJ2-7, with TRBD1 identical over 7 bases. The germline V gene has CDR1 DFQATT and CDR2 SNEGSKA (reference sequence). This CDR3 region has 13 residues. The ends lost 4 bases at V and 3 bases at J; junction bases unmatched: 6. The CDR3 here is CSAKGGVSYEQYF. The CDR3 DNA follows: TGCAGTGCTAAAGGGGGCGTGAGCTACGAGCAGTACTTC.

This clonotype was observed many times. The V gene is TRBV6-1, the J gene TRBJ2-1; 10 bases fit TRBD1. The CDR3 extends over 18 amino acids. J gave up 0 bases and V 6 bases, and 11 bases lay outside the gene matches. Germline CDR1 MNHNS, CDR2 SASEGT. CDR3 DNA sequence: TGTGCCAGCAGGGGGGACAGGGGTCCGTTGAGCTCCTACAATGAGCAGTTCTTC. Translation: CASRGDRGPLSSYNEQFF.

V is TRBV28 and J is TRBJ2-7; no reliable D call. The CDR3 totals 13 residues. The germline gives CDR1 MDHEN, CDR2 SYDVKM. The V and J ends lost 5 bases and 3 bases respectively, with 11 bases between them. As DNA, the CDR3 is TGTGCCAGCAGTCCAAGGACCTTCTACGAGCAGTACTTC. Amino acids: CASSPRTFYEQYF.